The 24 T cell receptor beta chains below come from one sample, sequenced in a study of OX40 agonist ivuxolimab in advanced cancers. This table comes from immunoSEQ multiplex PCR, and its TCRdb copy is limited to in-frame clones, with some not included. This sample has 90,000 to 150,000 clones, with around 91% found just once. Source: CD4+ or CD8+ T cells sorted from blood, taken in a trial of the OX40 agonist ivuxolimab. Receptors were obtained from an adult with an advanced solid tumor such as melanoma, head and neck, liver or kidney cancer.

V usage is TRBV23-1 and J usage is TRBJ1-4; D gene unclear. TRBV23-1 is assigned to the ORF class and has an uncertain function. V was trimmed by 1 base and J by 13 bases, leaving 16 bases between them. This CDR3 contains 14 residues. In DNA form, the CDR3 reads TGCGCCAGCAGTCAATTAGCGGCAAACAATGGACTGTTTTTT. Its translation is CASSQLAANNGLFF.

The chain is built from TRBV5-1 and TRBJ2-7, with 9 bases identical to TRBD1. V lost 3 bases, J lost 4 bases, and 8 bases stayed unmatched. This CDR3 is 15 amino acids long. The germline CDR1 and CDR2 sequences are SGHRS and YFSETQ. The CDR3 region is CASSSRTGEGYEQYF. In DNA, the CDR3 is TGCGCCAGCAGCTCCCGGACAGGGGAAGGATACGAGCAGTACTTC. Complete variable domain (other parts from reference TRBV5-1 and TRBJ2-7): KAGVTQTPRYLIKTRGQQVTLSCSPISGHRSVSWYQQTPGQGLQFLFEYFSETQRNKGNFPGRFSGRQFSNSRSEMNVSTLELGDSALYLCASSSRTGEGYEQYFGPGTRLTVT.

The V and J genes are TRBV7-2 and TRBJ2-7; 9 bases are shared with TRBD1. This CDR3 is 15 amino acids long. The germline V gene encodes CDR1 SGHTA and CDR2 FQGNSA. V was clipped by 5 bases and J by 4 bases; unmatched bases: 9. This CDR3 reads CASSPSAGQGYEQYF. For the CDR3, the DNA is TGTGCCAGCAGCCCCTCTGCGGGACAGGGTTACGAGCAGTACTTC.

The CDR3 loop is CAIPGWGPTYEQYF. In DNA, the CDR3 is TGTGCCATCCCGGGATGGGGGCCCACCTACGAGCAGTACTTC. The chain recombines TRBV6-5 with TRBJ2-7, with a tentative D call TRBD1 (6 bases). This CDR3 region has 14 residues. V lost 10 bases and J lost 2, with 18 bases in between. The V gene's germline CDR1 is MNHEY and CDR2 SVGAGI.

This clone was found a few times. CDR3 in DNA: TGTGCCTGGAGTGTACAAGGGGCTGCCGAAGCTTTCTTT. Translation: CAWSVQGAAEAFF. The chain links TRBV30 to TRBJ1-1; TRBD1 is a possible D gene (5 bases). Trimming took off 0 bases at V and 8 bases at J, with 13 bases between the two ends. CDR1 and CDR2 from the germline V gene are GTSNPN and SVGIG (reference sequence). The CDR3 covers 13 residues.

This chain joins TRBV29-1 and TRBJ1-4, with D hard to call. The CDR3 runs to 13 residues. Trimming took off 5 bases at V and 2 bases at J, with 9 bases between the two ends. Germline V lookup: CDR1 SQVTM, CDR2 ANQGSEA. The CDR3: CSVCRTTNEKLFF. In DNA, the CDR3 is TGCAGCGTTTGTAGGACCACTAATGAAAAACTGTTTTTT.

This clone came up once. The chain is built from TRBV5-4 and TRBJ2-3; D may be TRBD1 or TRBD2 (5 bases each). The ends were cut back, 1 base at V and 9 bases at J, with 12 bases in the middle. The CDR3 has 13 residues. CDR1 and CDR2 (germline): SGHNT, YYREEE (reference sequence). The CDR3: CASSLFSRDTQYF. The CDR3 nucleotides are TGTGCCAGCAGCTTGTTCTCCCGGGACACGCAGTATTTT.

Turning to this clone: Other DNA variants within this sample encode the same CDR3. This chain links TRBV6-5 with TRBJ1-5; 8 bases match TRBD1. Germline loops: CDR1 MNHEY, CDR2 SVGAGI. The CDR3 contains 14 residues. Trimming took 4 bases from V and 2 from J; bases not matched to a gene: 1. CDR3 sequence (DNA): TGTGCCAGCAGTTCGGGACAGGGCAATCAGCCCCAGCATTTT. Amino acid sequence: CASSSGQGNQPQHF.

The CDR3 protein is CASSLEIGRQPQHF. The CDR3 region has the DNA TGTGCCAGCAGCTTAGAAATAGGGAGACAGCCCCAGCATTTT. The V gene is TRBV7-2, the J gene TRBJ1-5, with D uncertain. The V gene's germline CDR1 is SGHTA and CDR2 FQGNSA. Deletions cut 1 base from V and 7 bases from J, with 11 bases between. The length of the CDR3 is 14 residues.

The chain joins TRBV7-9 to TRBJ1-1; no reliable D call. The V end was cut by 2 bases, the J end by 1 base, with 8 bases between. Germline values: CDR1 SEHNR, CDR2 FQNEAQ (reference sequence). The CDR3 covers 14 residues. CDR3 amino acids: CASSLREGNTEAFF. CDR3 in DNA: TGTGCCAGCAGCTTACGGGAGGGGAACACTGAAGCTTTCTTT.

This chain joins TRBV19 and TRBJ2-3, with D perhaps matching TRBD2 (6 bases). The CDR3 is made up of 15 amino acids. Germline loops: CDR1 LNHDA, CDR2 SQIVND (reference sequence). Trimming stripped 5 bases from V and 7 bases from J, with 19 bases between. Here the CDR3 reads CASSSGPRERNTQYF. The CDR3 DNA sequence: TGTGCCAGTAGTTCGGGGCCTCGGGAGCGAAATACGCAGTATTTT.

The chain has TRBV19 and TRBJ2-2; 7 bases agree with TRBD1. The CDR3 has 16 amino acids. V was pared by 3 bases and J by 4 bases, with 8 bases of the junction left unmatched. Germline CDR1 LNHDA, CDR2 SQIVND (reference sequence). CDR3 coding DNA: TGTGCCAGTAGTATTCAACGGGACAGACCCACCGGGGAGCTGTTTTTT. Residues: CASSIQRDRPTGELFF.

This sequence joins TRBV30 and TRBJ1-2; D is possibly TRBD1 (5 bases). V lost 0 bases and J lost 4, with 12 bases in between. The CDR3 loop spans 14 amino acids. Per germline, CDR1 GTSNPN and CDR2 SVGIG (reference sequence). The CDR3 loop is CAWSVPGGFYGYTF. Written as DNA, the CDR3 is TGTGCCTGGAGTGTACCTGGGGGATTCTATGGCTACACCTTC.

This chain links TRBV18 with TRBJ2-7; D is perhaps TRBD1 or TRBD2 (5 bases each). Germline assignment: CDR1 KGHSH and CDR2 LQKENI. This CDR3 comprises 15 residues. Trimming removed 3 bases at V and 1 base at J, with 13 bases between. CDR3 sequence: CASSPVGEPSYEQYF. The CDR3 coding sequence is TGTGCCAGCTCACCTGTGGGGGAGCCTTCCTACGAGCAGTACTTC.

The chain's CDR3 is CASSPGTSGARGYEQFF. Here the CDR3 DNA reads TGTGCCAGCAGCCCAGGGACTAGCGGGGCCCGAGGCTATGAGCAGTTCTTC. The chain combines TRBV7-2 with TRBJ2-1; TRBD2 matches 13 bases. The CDR3 spans 17 residues. The J segment lost 8 bases and the V segment lost 5 bases, leaving 12 bases of the junction unmatched. Germline CDR1 and CDR2: SGHTA and FQGNSA.

The gene calls are TRBV6-6 and TRBJ1-3; 7 positions agree with TRBD1. The V and J ends lost 5 bases and 4 bases, in that order; junction bases with no gene match: 8. Germline CDR1 MNHNY, CDR2 SVGAGI (reference sequence). The CDR3 consists of 15 residues. The CDR3, as DNA: TGTGCCAGCAGTAGCCTCGGGACAGCCGGAAACACCATATATTTT. Encoded protein: CASSSLGTAGNTIYF.

The chain combines TRBV28 with TRBJ2-3; 11 bases match TRBD2. From germline, CDR1 is MDHEN and CDR2 SYDVKM. The CDR3 extends over 17 amino acids. J was trimmed by 1 base and V by 3 bases; bases with no gene match: 6. The CDR3 nucleotides are TGTGCCAGCAGTTTGCTATTTAGCGGGGGGGGCACAGATACGCAGTATTTT. It translates to CASSLLFSGGGTDTQYF.

The chain couples TRBV5-4 to TRBJ2-3; TRBD1 aligns across 7 bases. Germline values: CDR1 SGHNT, CDR2 YYREEE (reference sequence). Unmatched junction bases numbered 4, after V lost 4 bases and J lost 2 bases. The CDR3 loop spans 14 amino acids. The DNA for the CDR3 is TGTGCCAGCAGCCAGGGACAGTTCACAGATACGCAGTATTTT. It codes for CASSQGQFTDTQYF.

V gene TRBV18 combines with J gene TRBJ2-2; 9 nucleotides line up with TRBD1. Losses at the gene ends were 2 bases for V and 4 bases for J; bases not matched to a gene: 5. The CDR3 has 16 amino acids. The V gene's germline CDR1 is KGHSH and CDR2 LQKENI. The CDR3 DNA sequence: TGTGCCAGCTCACCAAAAACAGGGGGCCGCACCGGGGAGCTGTTTTTT. Translated, it gives CASSPKTGGRTGELFF.

A single count supports this clone. The chain uses TRBV6-1 and TRBJ2-7, with TRBD1 as a possible D gene (6 bases). V was clipped by 9 bases and J by 2 bases, with 14 bases between them. Per germline, CDR1 MNHNS and CDR2 SASEGT. The CDR3 is 13 amino acids. CDR3 bases: TGTGCCAGTATTACAGGGTCGGCCTACGAGCAGTACTTC. This sequence encodes CASITGSAYEQYF.

This clone appeared a single time. The chain recombines TRBV6-6 with TRBJ1-2; D possibly corresponds to TRBD1 (6 bases). Germline-derived CDR1 and CDR2 are MNHNY and SVGAGI (reference sequence). This CDR3 is 13 amino acids long. Trimming pared 2 bases from V and 7 bases from J, leaving 11 bases between. The CDR3 DNA sequence: TGTGCCAGCAGTTACGGTATAGGGGGTGGCTACACCTTC. It yields the protein CASSYGIGGGYTF.

CDR3 sequence (DNA): TGTGCCAGCAGTTACTCGGCGGGGGCCTCCTACGAGCAGTACTTC. As protein: CASSYSAGASYEQYF. The V gene is TRBV6-5, the J gene TRBJ2-7; a possible D gene is TRBD2 (7 bases). Trimming stripped 0 bases from V and 0 bases from J, with 9 bases between. The CDR3 length is 15 residues. Germline V gene lookup returns CDR1 MNHEY and CDR2 SVGAGI.

The chain recombines TRBV5-1 with TRBJ2-2; D is perhaps TRBD1 (6 bases). V was clipped by 0 bases and J by 1 base, with 7 bases between them. CDR3 size: 15 residues. Per germline, CDR1 SGHRS and CDR2 YFSETQ. As DNA, the CDR3 is TGCGCCAGCAGCTTGGGGACAGTGAACACCGGGGAGCTGTTTTTT. As protein: CASSLGTVNTGELFF.

This chain uses TRBV9 with TRBJ2-2; no reliable D call. Trimming pared 0 bases from V and 7 bases from J, leaving 13 bases between. This CDR3 has 15 amino acids. CDR1 SGDLS and CDR2 YYNGEE come from the germline V gene. CDR3 in DNA: TGTGCCAGCAGCGTAGTGGCATCGGCGGTCGGGGAGCTGTTTTTT. Residues: CASSVVASAVGELFF.